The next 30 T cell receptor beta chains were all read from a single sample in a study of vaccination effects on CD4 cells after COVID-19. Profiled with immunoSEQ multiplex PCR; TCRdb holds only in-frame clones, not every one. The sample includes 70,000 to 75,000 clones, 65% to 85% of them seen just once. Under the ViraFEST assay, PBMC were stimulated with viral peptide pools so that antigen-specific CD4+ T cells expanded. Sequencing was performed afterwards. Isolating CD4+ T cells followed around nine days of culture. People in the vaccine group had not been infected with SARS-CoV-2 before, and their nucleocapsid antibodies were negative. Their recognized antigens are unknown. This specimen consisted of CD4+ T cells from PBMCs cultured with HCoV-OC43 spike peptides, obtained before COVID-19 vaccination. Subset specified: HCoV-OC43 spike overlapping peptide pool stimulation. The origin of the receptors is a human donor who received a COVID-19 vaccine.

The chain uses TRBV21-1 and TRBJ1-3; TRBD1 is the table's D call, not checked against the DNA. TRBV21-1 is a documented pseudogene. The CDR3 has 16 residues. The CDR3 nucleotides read TGTGCCAGCAGCAAAGATAAGGACAGGGATGAGGGCACCATATATTTT. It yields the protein CASSKDKDRDEGTIYF.

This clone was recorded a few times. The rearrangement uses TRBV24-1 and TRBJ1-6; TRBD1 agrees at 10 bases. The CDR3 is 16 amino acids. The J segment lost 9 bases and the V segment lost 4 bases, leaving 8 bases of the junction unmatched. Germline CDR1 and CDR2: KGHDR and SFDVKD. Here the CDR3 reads CATSDAGQGTGSPLHF. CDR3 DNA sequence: TGTGCCACCAGTGACGCGGGACAGGGGACGGGTTCACCCCTCCACTTT.

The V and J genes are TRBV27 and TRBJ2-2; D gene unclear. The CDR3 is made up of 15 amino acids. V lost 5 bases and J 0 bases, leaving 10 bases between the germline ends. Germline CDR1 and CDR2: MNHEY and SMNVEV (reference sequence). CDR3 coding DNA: TGTGCCAGCAGTCCCCGACGGGCGAACACCGGGGAGCTGTTTTTT. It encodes CASSPRRANTGELFF.

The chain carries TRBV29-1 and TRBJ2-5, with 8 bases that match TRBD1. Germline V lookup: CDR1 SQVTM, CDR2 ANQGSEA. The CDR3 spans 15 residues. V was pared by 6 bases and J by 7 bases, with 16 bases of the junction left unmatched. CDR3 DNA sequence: TGCAGCGTCGCACCTGACAGGGGCGGCGCGGGGACCCAGTACTTC. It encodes CSVAPDRGGAGTQYF.

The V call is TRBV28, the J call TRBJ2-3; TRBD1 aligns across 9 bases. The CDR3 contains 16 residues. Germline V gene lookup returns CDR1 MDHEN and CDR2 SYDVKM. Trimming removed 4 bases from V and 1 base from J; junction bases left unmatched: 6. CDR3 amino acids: CASSSSQGARTDTQYF. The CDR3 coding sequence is TGTGCCAGCAGTTCCTCACAGGGGGCGCGCACAGATACGCAGTATTTT. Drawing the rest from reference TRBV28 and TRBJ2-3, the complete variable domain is DVKVTQSSRYLVKRTGEKVFLECVQDMDHENMFWYRQDPGLGLRLIYFSYDVKMKEKGDIPEGYSVSREKKERFSLILESASTNQTSMYLCASSSSQGARTDTQYFGPGTRLTVL.

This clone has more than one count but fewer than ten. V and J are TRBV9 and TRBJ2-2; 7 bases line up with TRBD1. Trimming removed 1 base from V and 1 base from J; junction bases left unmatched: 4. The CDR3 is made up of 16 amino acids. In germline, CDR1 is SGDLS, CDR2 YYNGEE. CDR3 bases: TGTGCCAGCAGCGTATCGGGACAGTTGAACACCGGGGAGCTGTTTTTT. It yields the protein CASSVSGQLNTGELFF.

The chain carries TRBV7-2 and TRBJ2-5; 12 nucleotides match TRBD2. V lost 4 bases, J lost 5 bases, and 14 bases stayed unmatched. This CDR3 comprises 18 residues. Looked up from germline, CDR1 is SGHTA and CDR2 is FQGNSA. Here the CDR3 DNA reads TGTGCCAGCAGCTCTCTTTCTAGCGGGGGGGCCAGTAGGGAGACCCAGTACTTC. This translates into CASSSLSSGGASRETQYF.

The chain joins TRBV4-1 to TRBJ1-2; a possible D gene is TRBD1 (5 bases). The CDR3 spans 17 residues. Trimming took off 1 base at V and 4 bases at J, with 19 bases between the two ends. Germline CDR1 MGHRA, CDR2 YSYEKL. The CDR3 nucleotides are TGCGCCAGCAGCCAAGTCGTCGGAAGAGGGGCGTTCTATGGCTACACCTTC. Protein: CASSQVVGRGAFYGYTF.

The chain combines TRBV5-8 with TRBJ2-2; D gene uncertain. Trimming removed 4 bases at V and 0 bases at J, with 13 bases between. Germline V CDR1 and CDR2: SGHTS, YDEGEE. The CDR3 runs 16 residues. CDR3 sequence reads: CASSPGLIANTGELFF. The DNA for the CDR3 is TGTGCCAGCAGCCCCGGCCTCATCGCGAACACCGGGGAGCTGTTTTTT.

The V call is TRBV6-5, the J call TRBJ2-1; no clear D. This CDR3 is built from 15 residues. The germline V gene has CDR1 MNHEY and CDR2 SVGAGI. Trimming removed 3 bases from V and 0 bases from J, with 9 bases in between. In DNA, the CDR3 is TGTGCCAGCAGTTATCGTATGAGCTCCTACAATGAGCAGTTCTTC. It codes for CASSYRMSSYNEQFF.

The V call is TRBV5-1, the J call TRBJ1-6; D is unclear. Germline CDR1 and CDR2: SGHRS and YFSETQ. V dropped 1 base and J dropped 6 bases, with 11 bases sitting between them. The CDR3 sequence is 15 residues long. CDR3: CASSLLGLVNSPLHF. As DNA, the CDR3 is TGCGCCAGCAGCTTGTTGGGCTTAGTTAATTCACCCCTCCACTTT.

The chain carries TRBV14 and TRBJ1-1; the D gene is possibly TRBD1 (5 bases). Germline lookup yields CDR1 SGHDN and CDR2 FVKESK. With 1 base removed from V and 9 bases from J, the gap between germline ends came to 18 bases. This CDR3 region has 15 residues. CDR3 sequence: CASSQGWDARTQAFF. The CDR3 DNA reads TGTGCCAGCAGCCAAGGCTGGGACGCCCGAACCCAAGCTTTCTTT.

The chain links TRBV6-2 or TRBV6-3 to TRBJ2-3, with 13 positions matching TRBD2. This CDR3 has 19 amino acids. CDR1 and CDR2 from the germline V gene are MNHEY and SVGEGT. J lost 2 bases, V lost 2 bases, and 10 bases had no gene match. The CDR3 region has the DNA TGTGCCAGCAGTTACCCCGGGACTAGCGGGGCTCGGGCCACAGATACGCAGTATTTT. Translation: CASSYPGTSGARATDTQYF.

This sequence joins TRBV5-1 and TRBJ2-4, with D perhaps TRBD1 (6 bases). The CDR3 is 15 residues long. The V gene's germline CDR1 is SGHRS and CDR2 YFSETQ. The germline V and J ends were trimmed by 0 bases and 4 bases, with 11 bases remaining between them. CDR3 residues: CASSLEDSSKNIQYF. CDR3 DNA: TGCGCCAGCAGCTTGGAGGACAGCTCTAAAAACATTCAGTACTTC. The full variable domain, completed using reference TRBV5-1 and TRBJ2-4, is KAGVTQTPRYLIKTRGQQVTLSCSPISGHRSVSWYQQTPGQGLQFLFEYFSETQRNKGNFPGRFSGRQFSNSRSEMNVSTLELGDSALYLCASSLEDSSKNIQYFGAGTRLSVL.

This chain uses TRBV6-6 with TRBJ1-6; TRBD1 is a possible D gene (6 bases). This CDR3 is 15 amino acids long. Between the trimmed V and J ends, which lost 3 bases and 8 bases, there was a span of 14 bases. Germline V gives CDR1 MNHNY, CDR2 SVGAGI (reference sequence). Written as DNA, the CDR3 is TGTGCCAGCAGTTATTCCGCAGGGGCGGATTCACCCCTCCACTTT. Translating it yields CASSYSAGADSPLHF.

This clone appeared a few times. The CDR3 spells CASSLFRGMGGYTF. CDR3 nucleotides: TGTGCCAGCAGTTTATTCCGGGGTATGGGCGGCTACACCTTC. The chain joins TRBV27 to TRBJ1-2; D remains unclear. Germline V lookup: CDR1 MNHEY, CDR2 SMNVEV (reference sequence). This CDR3 comprises 14 residues. V lost 1 base and J lost 8, with 14 bases in between.

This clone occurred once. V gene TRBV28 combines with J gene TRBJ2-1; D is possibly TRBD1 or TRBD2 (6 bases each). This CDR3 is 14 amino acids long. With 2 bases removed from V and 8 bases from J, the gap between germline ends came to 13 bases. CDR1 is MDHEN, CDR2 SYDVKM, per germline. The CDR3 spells CASSLGGPKYEQFF. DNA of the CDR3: TGTGCCAGCAGTTTAGGGGGGCCCAAATATGAGCAGTTCTTC.

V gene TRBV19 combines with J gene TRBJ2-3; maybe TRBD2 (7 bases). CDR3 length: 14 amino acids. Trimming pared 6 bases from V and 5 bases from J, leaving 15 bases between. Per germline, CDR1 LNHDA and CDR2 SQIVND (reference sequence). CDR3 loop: CASRGGAAGDTQYF. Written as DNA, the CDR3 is TGTGCCAGTAGGGGGGGGGCTGCTGGAGATACGCAGTATTTT.

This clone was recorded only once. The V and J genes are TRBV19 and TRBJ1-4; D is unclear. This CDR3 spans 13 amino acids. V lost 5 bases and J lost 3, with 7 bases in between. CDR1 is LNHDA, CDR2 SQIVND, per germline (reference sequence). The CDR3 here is CASSRFPNEKLFF. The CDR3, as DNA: TGTGCCAGTAGTCGGTTTCCTAATGAAAAACTGTTTTTT.

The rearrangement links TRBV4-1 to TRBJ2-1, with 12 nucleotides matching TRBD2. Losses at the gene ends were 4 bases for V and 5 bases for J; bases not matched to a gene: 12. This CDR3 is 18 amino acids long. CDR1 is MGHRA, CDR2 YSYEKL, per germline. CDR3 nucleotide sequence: TGCGCCAGCAGCCCGAACGTACTAGCGGGGGGCGGGAACAATGAGCAGTTCTTC. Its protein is CASSPNVLAGGGNNEQFF.

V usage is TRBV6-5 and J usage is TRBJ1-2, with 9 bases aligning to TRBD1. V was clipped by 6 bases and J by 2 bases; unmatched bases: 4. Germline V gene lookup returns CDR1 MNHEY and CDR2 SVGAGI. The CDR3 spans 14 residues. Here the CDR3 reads CASSLGTGNYGYTF. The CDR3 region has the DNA TGTGCCAGCAGCCTAGGGACAGGGAACTATGGCTACACCTTC.

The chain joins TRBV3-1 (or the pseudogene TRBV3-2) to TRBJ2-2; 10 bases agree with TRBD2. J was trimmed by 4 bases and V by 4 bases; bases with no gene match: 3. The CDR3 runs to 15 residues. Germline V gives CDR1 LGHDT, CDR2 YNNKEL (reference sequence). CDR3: CASSLLAGLTGELFF. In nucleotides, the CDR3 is TGTGCCAGCAGCCTACTAGCGGGGCTCACCGGGGAGCTGTTTTTT.

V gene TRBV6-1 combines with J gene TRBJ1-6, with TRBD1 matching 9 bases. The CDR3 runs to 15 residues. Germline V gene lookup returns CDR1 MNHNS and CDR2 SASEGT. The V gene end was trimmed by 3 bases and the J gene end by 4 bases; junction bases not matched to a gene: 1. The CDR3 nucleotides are TGTGCCAGCAGTGAGACAGGGGGGTATAATTCACCCCTCCACTTT. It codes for CASSETGGYNSPLHF.

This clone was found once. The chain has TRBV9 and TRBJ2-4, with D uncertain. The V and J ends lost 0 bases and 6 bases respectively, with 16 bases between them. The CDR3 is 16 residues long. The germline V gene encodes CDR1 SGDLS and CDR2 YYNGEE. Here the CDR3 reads CASSVDAALGRNIQYF. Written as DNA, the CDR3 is TGTGCCAGCAGCGTAGATGCCGCGTTGGGTAGAAACATTCAGTACTTC.

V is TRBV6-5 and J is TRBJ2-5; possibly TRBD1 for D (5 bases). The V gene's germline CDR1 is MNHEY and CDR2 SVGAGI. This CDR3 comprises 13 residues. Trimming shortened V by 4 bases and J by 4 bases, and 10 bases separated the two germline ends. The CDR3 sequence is CASSFQGSETQYF. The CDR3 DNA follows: TGTGCCAGCAGTTTTCAGGGTTCAGAGACCCAGTACTTC.

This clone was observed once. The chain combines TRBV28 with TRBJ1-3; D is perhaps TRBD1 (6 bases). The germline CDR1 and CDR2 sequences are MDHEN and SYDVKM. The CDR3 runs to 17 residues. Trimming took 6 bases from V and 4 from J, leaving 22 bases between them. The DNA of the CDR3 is TGTGCCAGCAGCCCAATGGGGCTGGGCAGGGGAGGAAACACCATATATTTT. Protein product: CASSPMGLGRGGNTIYF.

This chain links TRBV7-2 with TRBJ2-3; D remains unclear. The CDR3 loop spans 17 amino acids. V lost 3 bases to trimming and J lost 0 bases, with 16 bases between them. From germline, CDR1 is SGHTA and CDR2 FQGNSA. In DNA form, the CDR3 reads TGTGCCAGCAGCTTGTTCAGTACGATTGGCAGCACAGATACGCAGTATTTT. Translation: CASSLFSTIGSTDTQYF.

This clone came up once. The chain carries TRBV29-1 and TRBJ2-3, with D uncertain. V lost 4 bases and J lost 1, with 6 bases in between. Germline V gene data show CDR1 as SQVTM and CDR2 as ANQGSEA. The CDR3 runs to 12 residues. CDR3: CSVVRGTDTQYF. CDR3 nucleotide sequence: TGCAGCGTTGTACGGGGCACAGATACGCAGTATTTT.

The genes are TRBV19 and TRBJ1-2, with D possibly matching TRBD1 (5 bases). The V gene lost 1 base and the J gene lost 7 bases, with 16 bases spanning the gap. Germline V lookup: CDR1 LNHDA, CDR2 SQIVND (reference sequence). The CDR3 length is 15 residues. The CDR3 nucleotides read TGTGCCAGTAGTATAGCGGGAAAGGGGTGGACTGGCTACACCTTC. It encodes CASSIAGKGWTGYTF. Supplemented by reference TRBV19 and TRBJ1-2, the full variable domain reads DGGITQSPKYLFRKEGQNVTLSCEQNLNHDAMYWYRQDPGQGLRLIYYSQIVNDFQKGDIAEGYSVSREKKESFPLTVTSAQKNPTAFYLCASSIAGKGWTGYTFGSGTRLTVV.

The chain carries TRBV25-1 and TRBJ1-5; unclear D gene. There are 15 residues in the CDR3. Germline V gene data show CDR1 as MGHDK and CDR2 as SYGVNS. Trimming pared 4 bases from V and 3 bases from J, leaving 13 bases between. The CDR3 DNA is TGTGCCAGCAGTGGGGCGGACGATTCCAATCAGCCCCAGCATTTT. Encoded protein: CASSGADDSNQPQHF.